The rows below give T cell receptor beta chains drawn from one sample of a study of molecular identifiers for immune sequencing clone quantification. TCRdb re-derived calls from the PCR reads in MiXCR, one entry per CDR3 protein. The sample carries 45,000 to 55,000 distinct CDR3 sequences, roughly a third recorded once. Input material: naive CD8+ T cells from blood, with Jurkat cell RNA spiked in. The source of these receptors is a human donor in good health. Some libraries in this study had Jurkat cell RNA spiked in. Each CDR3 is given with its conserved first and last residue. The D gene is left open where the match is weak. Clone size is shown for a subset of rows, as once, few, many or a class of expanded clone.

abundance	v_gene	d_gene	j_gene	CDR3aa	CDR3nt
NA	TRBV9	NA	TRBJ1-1	CASSVGPGISTVAFF	TGTGCCAGCAGCGTAGGACCCGGGATTAGCACTGTAGCTTTCTTT
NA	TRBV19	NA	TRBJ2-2	CASSISGTGELFF	TGTGCCAGTAGTATAAGTGGCACCGGGGAGCTGTTTTTT
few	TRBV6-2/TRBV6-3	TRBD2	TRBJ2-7	CASSPTSGGAYEQYF	TGTGCCAGCAGCCCAACTAGCGGGGGGGCCTACGAGCAGTACTTC
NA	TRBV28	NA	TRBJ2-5	CASNLDTAETQYF	TGTGCCAGCAACCTTGACACTGCAGAGACCCAGTACTTC
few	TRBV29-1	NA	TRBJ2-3	CSAPDRGDTQYF	TGCAGCGCACCCGACCGAGGGGATACGCAGTATTTT
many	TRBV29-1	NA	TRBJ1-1	CSVEDRMNTEAFF	TGCAGCGTTGAAGACAGAATGAACACTGAAGCTTTCTTT
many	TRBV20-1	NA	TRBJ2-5	CSASASLVLRGQETQYF	TGCAGTGCTAGTGCCTCCCTAGTATTGAGGGGCCAAGAGACCCAGTACTTC
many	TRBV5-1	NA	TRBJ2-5	CASSLGGDRRETQYF	TGCGCCAGCAGCTTAGGCGGGGACCGGCGAGAGACCCAGTACTTC
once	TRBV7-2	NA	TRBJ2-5	CASSLSLYGSSRETQYF	TGTGCCAGCAGCTTAAGTCTTTATGGATCGTCGCGAGAGACCCAGTACTTC
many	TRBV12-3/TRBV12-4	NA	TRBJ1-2	CASSLLLDYGYTF	TGTGCCAGCAGCCTATTATTGGACTATGGCTACACCTTC
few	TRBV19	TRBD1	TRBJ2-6	CASSIVVPGQGNSGANVLTF	TGTGCCAGTAGTATAGTGGTCCCGGGACAGGGTAACTCTGGGGCCAACGTCCTGACTTTC